This TCR beta chain was recorded in a study of vaccination and CD4 T cells after COVID-19. V was trimmed by 4 bases and J by 3 bases, leaving 14 bases between them. The CDR3 loop spans 15 amino acids. In germline, CDR1 is SGHTA, CDR2 FQGNSA. A word on this clonotype: Its specificity is not known.

The Oncomine TCR Beta short-read assay sequenced DNA from cultured CD4+ T cells. TCRdb redid the calling of the PCR reads with MiXCR, one entry per CDR3 protein. The sample yields some 16,000 distinct CDR3 sequences, under 65% seen once. Study results and caveats: Post-vaccination reactive clonotypes (median about 40) did not differ significantly from post-infection (more than 20).

Treatment in this sample: approximately nine-day PBMC culture with coronavirus spike peptide pools or control peptides (ViraFEST assay). The sequence was collected from a human donor who had recovered from COVID-19. The sequencing used CD4+ T cells from blood, cultured in vitro, collected before SARS-CoV-2 vaccination. The rearrangement links TRBV7-2 to TRBJ2-3; the D gene is possibly TRBD2 (5 bases). CDR3 sequence: CASSSTSRGTDTQYF. CDR3 in DNA: TGTGCCAGCAGCTCCACATCCCGGGGAACAGATACGCAGTATTTT.